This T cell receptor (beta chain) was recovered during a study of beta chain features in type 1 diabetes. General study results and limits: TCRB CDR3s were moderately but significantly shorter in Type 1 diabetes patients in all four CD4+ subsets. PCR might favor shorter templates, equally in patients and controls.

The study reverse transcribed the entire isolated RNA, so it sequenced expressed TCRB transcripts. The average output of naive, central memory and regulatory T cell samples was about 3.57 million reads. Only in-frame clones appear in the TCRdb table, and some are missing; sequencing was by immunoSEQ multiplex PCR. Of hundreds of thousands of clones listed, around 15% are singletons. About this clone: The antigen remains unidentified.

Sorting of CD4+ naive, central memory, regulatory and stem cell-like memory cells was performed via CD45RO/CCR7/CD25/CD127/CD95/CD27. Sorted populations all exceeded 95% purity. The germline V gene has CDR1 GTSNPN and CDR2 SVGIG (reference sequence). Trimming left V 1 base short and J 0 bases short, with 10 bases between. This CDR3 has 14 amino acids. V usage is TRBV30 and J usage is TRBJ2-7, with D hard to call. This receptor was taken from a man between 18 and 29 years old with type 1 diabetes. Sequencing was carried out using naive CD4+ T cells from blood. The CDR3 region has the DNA TGTGCCTGGAGTGAAGGTCCCAGCTCCTACGAGCAGTACTTC. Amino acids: CAWSEGPSSYEQYF. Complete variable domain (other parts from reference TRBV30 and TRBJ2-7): SQTIHQWPATLVQPVGSPLSLECTVEGTSNPNLYWYRQAAGRGLQLLFYSVGIGQISSEVPQNLSASRPQDRQFILSSKKLLLSDSGFYLCAWSEGPSSYEQYFGPGTRLTVT.